The next 4 T cell receptor beta chains were all read from a single sample in a study of blood T cell repertoires in COVID-19. The repertoire was sequenced with immunoSEQ multiplex PCR; TCRdb's copy has only in-frame clones and lacks some. The table has some 37,000 clones, almost 90% seen once. The sequenced sample was peripheral blood. Receptors were obtained from a man between 65 and 85 years old with acute or convalescent COVID-19.

V and J are TRBV10-3 and TRBJ2-7; 9 nucleotides line up with TRBD1. V lost 4 bases and J lost 4; bases outside the gene matches: 8. The CDR3 extends over 15 amino acids. Germline V gene data show CDR1 as ENHRY and CDR2 as SYGVKD. CDR3 nucleotides: TGTGCCATCAGTGGTGGGACAGGGAGAGGGTACGAGCAGTACTTC. Encoded protein: CAISGGTGRGYEQYF.

The chain combines TRBV24-1 with TRBJ2-2; TRBD1 matches at 8 bases. This CDR3 comprises 19 residues. The J segment lost 0 bases and the V segment lost 5 bases, leaving 13 bases of the junction unmatched. Germline V gene sequence: CDR1 KGHDR, CDR2 SFDVKD. The CDR3 sequence is CATSGPGQVTAANTGELFF. DNA of the CDR3: TGTGCCACCAGTGGTCCGGGACAGGTAACGGCGGCGAACACCGGGGAGCTGTTTTTT.

This sequence joins TRBV4-1 and TRBJ2-7; a possible D gene is TRBD2 (5 bases). CDR3 length: 15 residues. Per germline, CDR1 MGHRA and CDR2 YSYEKL. V shed 2 bases and J shed 1 base, with 12 bases lying between them. CDR3 DNA sequence: TGCGCCAGCAGCCAAACTAGTGGGCAGTCCTACGAGCAGTACTTC. This translates into CASSQTSGQSYEQYF.

The chain is built from TRBV6-2 or TRBV6-3 and TRBJ2-1; 14 nucleotides line up with TRBD2. Germline CDR1 reads MNHEY; CDR2 reads SVGEGT. The junction had 4 bases not matched to a gene; V was cut back by 5 bases and J by 4 bases. This CDR3 spans 16 amino acids. CDR3 protein: CASSTGLAGAYNEQFF. The DNA for the CDR3 is TGTGCCAGCAGTACGGGACTAGCGGGAGCTTACAATGAGCAGTTCTTC.